The T cell receptor beta chain under discussion was sequenced for a study of T cell clonality in common variable immunodeficiency (dated by TCRdb to between 2014 and 2017). Equivalent amounts of genomic DNA from CVID and control samples were used as sequencing input. For every sample, a 60 bp segment covering the rearranged TCRbeta CDR3 region was amplified and then sequenced. The immunoSEQ assay, a bias-corrected multiplex PCR combined with high-throughput sequencing, was used for TCRbeta amplification. For the original study's pipeline: Each unique nucleotide sequence was treated as a clone and annotated with V, D and J genes, copy number and frequency. Sequences were labeled productive if in frame, and non-productive if out of frame or containing stop codons. As previously described, clonality was computed from Shannon's entropy. The predicted amino acid sequences of productive clones were used to derive the mean CDR3 Kyte-Doolittle hydropathy. Hierarchical clustering of scaled V gene usage was performed with the R hclust function using Manhattan distance and complete linkage. Sharing of clones by CDR3 amino acid sequence was evaluated by resampling 12 repertoires per group over 100 rounds. Repertoires were searched for roughly 70 published EBV-specific and fewer than 300 published CMV-specific TCRbeta sequences. After two CVID samples that produced fewer than 10,000 sequences were dropped from the analysis, around 41 CVID repertoires remained. TCRdb retrieved this table from immuneACCESS and kept in-frame rearrangements only. Not all clones are present; in checked studies, unresolved V genes account for under half, and no reason is known for the remainder. That table gives V, J and clone size, and the DNA gave D and trimming. Here the sample lists roughly 51,000 clones, none seen once only. 4.5% to 5.5% of the sample belongs to the ten largest clones.

Points the paper makes about the study in general: Reportedly, TCRbeta sequences from CVID had fewer deletions and N-nucleotide insertions, and highly modified clones with 13 or more V deletions were absent from CVID. TCRbeta clonality was higher in CVID subjects than in healthy controls (t-test p = 0.018), and the increase was most characteristic of about a third of subjects. Patient heterogeneity within the CVID cohort put limits on correlating repertoire features with clinical complications. Although equal DNA input was used, an average of roughly 80,000 unique sequences per sample was obtained for controls, compared with 30,000 to 35,000 for CVID samples. Healthy controls shared more TCRbeta clones with each other than CVID subjects shared among themselves (p < 0.0001). According to the authors, figuring out what caused the increased clonality in CVID would require sequencing the repertoires of T cell subpopulations.

Both CVID patients and healthy controls were predominantly of Caucasian heritage. From each donor, roughly 5 to 8.5 ml of heparinized peripheral whole blood was collected. Genomic DNA from adults with common variable immune deficiency (CVID) and from healthy adult controls was the source for sequencing TCRbeta CDR3 repertoires. The control group comprised some 22 healthy adult volunteers, some 12 female and about 10 male, aged about 23 to 70 years with a mean age of approximately 30. Diluted blood was density-centrifuged over Hypaque 1077 or Ficoll-Paque to isolate peripheral blood mononuclear cells. Unsorted mononuclear cells served as the source of genomic DNA, which was extracted either by Qiagen column purification or by a centrifugation-based method. The cysteine opens and the phenylalanine closes a CDR3 of 17 amino acids. The DNA shown is the part of the CDR3 that was read: 42 bases, in frame from base 1. V and J are truncated by 2 bases and 0 bases respectively, leaving an intervening sequence of 13 bases. The germline V gene supplies CDR1 MNHEY and CDR2 SVGEGT.

This clone came up many times. The target of this receptor is not known. Sequencing ends 3 residues short of the CDR3 end; the germline J gene provides the rest. The chain is encoded by TRBV6-2 or TRBV6-3 joined to TRBJ1-4; TRBD1 is perhaps the D gene, given 6 matching bases. The clonotype comes from a person aged 18 to 70 in good health. The sequenced material came from peripheral blood mononuclear cells. CDR3 bases read: TGTGCCAGCAGTTACCGACAGGATTTCACAACTAATGAAAAA. Protein translation: CASSYRQDFTTNEK. The entire CDR3 protein reads CASSYRQDFTTNEKLFF.